Below are 24 T cell receptor beta chains sequenced from a single sample in a study of T cells after yellow fever vaccination. From the 5' RACE reads, TCRdb called clonotypes with MiXCR, one entry per CDR3 protein. The sample yields 450,000 to 650,000 distinct CDR3 sequences, less than 25% seen once. This sample comprised PBMCs, obtained 20 to 25 days after the first yellow fever vaccination. Receptors were obtained from a man aged 18 to 30 who received the YFV17D yellow fever vaccine.

This clonotype was seen only a few times. The chain carries TRBV11-2 and TRBJ2-1; D assignment may be TRBD1 or TRBD2 (5 bases each). The CDR3 runs 15 residues. Per germline, CDR1 SGHAT and CDR2 FQNNGV. With 5 bases removed from V and 10 bases from J, the gap between germline ends came to 21 bases. CDR3 protein: CASSQRDALKEEQFF. The CDR3 region has the DNA TGTGCCAGCAGCCAAAGGGACGCGCTTAAGGAGGAGCAGTTCTTC.

This clonotype has a handful of counts. The chain is built from TRBV2 and TRBJ2-1; D not resolved. CDR3 length: 12 amino acids. The V and J ends lost 6 bases and 9 bases respectively, with 12 bases between them. Germline lookup yields CDR1 SNHLY and CDR2 FYNNEI. The CDR3 coding sequence is TGTGCCAGCAGGAAACGGACCGCTGAGCAGTTCTTC. Translation gives CASRKRTAEQFF.

This clonotype was detected only a few times. The chain uses TRBV27 and TRBJ2-7; perhaps TRBD1 as D (6 bases). The CDR3 has 13 residues. CDR1 and CDR2 (germline): MNHEY, SMNVEV (reference sequence). Deletions cut 5 bases from V and 4 bases from J, with 12 bases between. The CDR3 is CASSPSQGYEQYV. The CDR3 bases are TGTGCCAGCAGTCCCTCACAGGGTTACGAGCAGTACGTC.

This clonotype turned up a few times. The genes are TRBV5-1 and TRBJ2-7; 12 nucleotides align to TRBD1. The CDR3 consists of 14 residues. Germline assignment: CDR1 SGHRS and CDR2 YFSETQ. Trimming cost V 6 bases and J 5 bases; bases outside gene matches: 6. The CDR3, as DNA: TGCGCCAGCAACTGGGACAGGGGGCTGGACGAGCAGTACGTC. It is translated as CASNWDRGLDEQYV.

This clonotype was seen only a few times. V usage is TRBV9 and J usage is TRBJ1-2; no clear D. This CDR3 is built from 13 residues. Per germline, CDR1 SGDLS and CDR2 YYNGEE. Trimming cost V 5 bases and J 1 base, with 9 bases left between them. This chain's CDR3 is CASRPADNYGYTF. As DNA, the CDR3 is TGTGCCAGCAGGCCAGCCGATAACTATGGCTACACCTTC.

Many counts were recorded for this clonotype. The gene calls are TRBV29-1 and TRBJ1-1; D unclear. V dropped 6 bases and J dropped 2 bases, with 16 bases sitting between them. This CDR3 contains 14 residues. Germline CDR1 and CDR2: SQVTM and ANQGSEA. The CDR3, as DNA: TGCAGCGTCTCCCTAAACGCGGGAAACACTGAAGCTTTCTTT. Its protein product is CSVSLNAGNTEAFF.

The chain employs TRBV18 and TRBJ2-5, with a possible D match to TRBD2 (5 bases). Trimming cost V 3 bases and J 1 base, with 15 bases left between them. Germline-derived CDR1 and CDR2 are KGHSH and LQKENI. The CDR3 consists of 16 residues. CDR3 DNA: TGTGCCAGCTCACCCGCCGGGAAGGGCCCCCAAGAGACCCAGTACTTC. Translated, it gives CASSPAGKGPQETQYF.

This clonotype was detected a few times. The genes are TRBV29-1 and TRBJ2-7; 8 positions agree with TRBD1. The CDR3 loop spans 12 amino acids. V trimming: 5 bases; J trimming: 3 bases; junction bases outside the gene matches: 3. In germline, CDR1 is SQVTM, CDR2 ANQGSEA. The chain's CDR3 is CSVRGQGYEQYF. As DNA, the CDR3 is TGCAGCGTTCGCGGACAGGGCTACGAGCAGTACTTC.

This clonotype was picked up a small number of times. The rearrangement uses TRBV5-8 and TRBJ2-1; the D gene could be TRBD1 or TRBD2 (6 bases each). Between the trimmed V and J ends, which lost 2 bases and 0 bases, there was a span of 15 bases. The germline V gene encodes CDR1 SGHTS and CDR2 YDEGEE. The CDR3 runs 17 residues. CDR3 nucleotides: TGTGCCAGCAGCTTACTAGGGGGAGGACTCTCCTACAATGAGCAGTTCTTC. It encodes CASSLLGGGLSYNEQFF. Full variable domain (missing parts from reference TRBV5-8 and TRBJ2-1): EAGVTQSPTHLIKTRGQQATLRCSPISGHTSVYWYQQALGLGLQFLLWYDEGEERNRGNFPPRFSGRQFPNYSSELNVNALELEDSALYLCASSLLGGGLSYNEQFFGPGTRLTVL.

For the CDR3, the DNA is TGTGCCAGCGGGGTAAGGGGTGAGCAGTTCTTC. Translating gives CASGVRGEQFF. This chain links TRBV11-2 with TRBJ2-1; D might be TRBD1 (5 bases). The CDR3 consists of 11 residues. Trimming shortened V by 8 bases and J by 9 bases, and 11 bases separated the two germline ends. Germline assignment: CDR1 SGHAT and CDR2 FQNNGV. The variable domain in full, with the rest retrieved from reference TRBV11-2 and TRBJ2-1, is EAGVAQSPRYKIIEKRQSVAFWCNPISGHATLYWYQQILGQGPKLLIQFQNNGVVDDSQLPKDRFSAERLKGVDSTLKIQPAKLEDSAVYLCASGVRGEQFFGPGTRLTVL.

This clonotype has a handful of counts. V usage is TRBV6-1 and J usage is TRBJ1-2; maybe TRBD1 (5 bases). CDR1 and CDR2 from the germline V gene are MNHNS and SASEGT. V lost 6 bases and J 7 bases, leaving 15 bases between the germline ends. The CDR3 loop spans 13 amino acids. DNA for the CDR3: TGTGCCAGCAGCAACGAGGGGTACGCTGGCTACACCTTC. It is translated as CASSNEGYAGYTF.

This clonotype was seen ten or more times. This chain connects TRBV11-2 to TRBJ1-1; D remains unclear. The germline V gene has CDR1 SGHAT and CDR2 FQNNGV. With 3 bases removed from V and 3 bases from J, the gap between germline ends came to 8 bases. This CDR3 comprises 13 residues. DNA for the CDR3: TGTGCCAGCAGCTTTCGGGTTGACACTGAAGCTTTCTTT. It translates to CASSFRVDTEAFF. Combining the CDR3 with reference TRBV11-2 and TRBJ1-1 gives the whole variable domain EAGVAQSPRYKIIEKRQSVAFWCNPISGHATLYWYQQILGQGPKLLIQFQNNGVVDDSQLPKDRFSAERLKGVDSTLKIQPAKLEDSAVYLCASSFRVDTEAFFGQGTRLTVV.

The chain links TRBV28 to TRBJ1-6; 11 bases line up with TRBD1. V was pared by 10 bases and J by 10 bases, with 3 bases of the junction left unmatched. The CDR3 is 12 residues long. Germline CDR1 is MDHEN and CDR2 is SYDVKM. The DNA for the CDR3 is TGTGCCACTGGGACAGGGGGATCACCCCTCCACTTT. Protein sequence: CATGTGGSPLHF.

The table lists this clonotype with a few counts. The gene calls are TRBV5-5 and TRBJ2-7, with D possibly being TRBD1 or TRBD2 (5 bases each). CDR1 and CDR2 (germline): SGHKS, YYEKEE (reference sequence). V dropped 5 bases and J dropped 3 bases, with 9 bases sitting between them. The CDR3 consists of 12 residues. The CDR3 reads CASRGTYYEQYV. Here the CDR3 DNA reads TGTGCCAGCAGAGGGACCTACTACGAGCAGTACGTC.

This clonotype showed up just a few times. The chain is built from TRBV12-3 or TRBV12-4 and TRBJ2-3; D is possibly TRBD1 or TRBD2 (6 bases each). This CDR3 is 16 amino acids long. Trimming removed 6 bases at V and 2 bases at J, with 18 bases between. CDR3 bases: TGTGCCAGCAGCCTTCGACTGGGGGGACACACAGATACGCAGTATTTT. Translating it yields CASSLRLGGHTDTQYF.

This clonotype was counted a few times. The chain couples TRBV20-1 to TRBJ2-1; 11 nucleotides agree with TRBD2. Per the germline V gene, CDR1 is DFQATT and CDR2 is SNEGSKA (reference sequence). V dropped 1 base and J dropped 5; count of bases not matched to a gene: 4. The CDR3 extends over 15 amino acids. The CDR3 here is CSARVPGLADNEQFF. CDR3 sequence (DNA): TGCAGTGCTAGAGTCCCGGGACTAGCGGACAATGAGCAGTTCTTC.

This clonotype has more than one count but fewer than ten. V is TRBV4-3 and J is TRBJ1-4, with D perhaps matching TRBD1 (6 bases). Trimming left V 0 bases short and J 8 bases short, with 13 bases between. In germline, CDR1 is LGHNA, CDR2 YSLEER. The CDR3 runs to 15 residues. The CDR3 nucleotides read TGCGCCAGCAGCCAAGACGCTCTGGGACACGAAAAACTGTTTTTT. It yields the protein CASSQDALGHEKLFF.

V is TRBV5-1 and J is TRBJ2-5; 12 positions agree with TRBD2. Germline V gene sequence: CDR1 SGHRS, CDR2 YFSETQ. This CDR3 spans 16 amino acids. Trimming took 2 bases from V and 6 from J; bases not matched to a gene: 8. CDR3 protein: CASSFASGGAAKTQYF. The CDR3 DNA follows: TGCGCCAGCAGCTTCGCTAGCGGGGGGGCAGCGAAGACCCAGTACTTC.

This clonotype was seen repeatedly, ten times or more. The chain couples TRBV7-2 to TRBJ2-2; TRBD2 matches at 11 bases. The germline CDR1 and CDR2 sequences are SGHTA and FQGNSA. The ends lost 5 bases at V and 7 bases at J; junction bases unmatched: 12. The CDR3 covers 17 residues. The CDR3 loop is CASSPWATSGAIGELFF. The CDR3 DNA is TGTGCCAGCAGCCCCTGGGCGACTAGCGGGGCTATCGGGGAGCTGTTTTTT.

The rearrangement uses TRBV12-3 or TRBV12-4 and TRBJ2-1; TRBD1 might be the D (5 bases). The CDR3 has 15 residues. The V gene lost 3 bases and the J gene lost 2 bases, with 11 bases spanning the gap. The CDR3 DNA follows: TGTGCCAGCAGTTTTGGGGCAACCACCTACAATGAGCAGTTCTTC. Translated, it gives CASSFGATTYNEQFF.

This clonotype was detected only a few times. V and J are TRBV7-2 and TRBJ1-3; D unclear. V was shortened by 6 bases and J by 8 bases, with 23 bases between the two germline ends. The length of the CDR3 is 16 residues. Germline V gene data show CDR1 as SGHTA and CDR2 as FQGNSA. The CDR3 protein is CASSPLGVGVADTIYF. In DNA form, the CDR3 reads TGTGCCAGCAGTCCATTAGGCGTCGGGGTTGCGGACACCATATATTTT.

The chain employs TRBV20-1 and TRBJ1-4; the D is unclear. The CDR3 totals 16 residues. V was cut by 5 bases and J by 5 bases, with 21 bases left in between. Germline CDR1 and CDR2: DFQATT and SNEGSKA (reference sequence). The chain's CDR3 is CSASLSGRAQNEKLFF. The DNA for the CDR3 is TGCAGTGCTTCACTCTCGGGGAGGGCGCAAAATGAAAAACTGTTTTTT.

This clonotype was detected many times. This chain connects TRBV10-2 to TRBJ1-5; D is ambiguous. Germline CDR1 and CDR2: WSHSY and SAAADI. V shed 3 bases and J shed 0 bases, with 6 bases lying between them. There are 14 residues in the CDR3. The CDR3 DNA is TGCGCCAGCAGTGACAGTCATAGCAATCAGCCCCAGCATTTT. Its translation: CASSDSHSNQPQHF.

A few counts support this clonotype. This rearrangement joins TRBV5-1 to TRBJ2-5; 7 bases map to TRBD2. Looked up from germline, CDR1 is SGHRS and CDR2 is YFSETQ. V shed 6 bases, J shed 4 bases, and the junction held 6 bases outside the gene matches. This CDR3 contains 13 residues. The CDR3 protein is CASMKAGPETQYF. For the CDR3, the DNA is TGCGCCAGCATGAAAGCGGGGCCAGAGACCCAGTACTTC.